Listed here are 11 T cell receptor beta chains from one sample, sequenced in a study of cytomegalovirus exposure and HLA in healthy donors. Repertoires were generated with immunoSEQ multiplex PCR, while TCRdb's copy carries only in-frame clones and drops some. The sample records about 330,000 clones, 87% being singletons. Sequencing was done on a sample of PBMCs. These TCRs come from a woman in her twenties or thirties in good health and CMV-seropositive.

The V gene is TRBV5-6, the J gene TRBJ2-1; 8 nucleotides match TRBD2. Germline-derived CDR1 and CDR2 are SGHDT and YYEEEE. After removal of 0 bases from V and 4 bases from J, the junction contained 6 bases not matched to a gene. There are 16 residues in the CDR3. The CDR3 bases are TGTGCCAGCAGCTTGGGCGCAGCGGGAGCATACAATGAGCAGTTCTTC. This sequence encodes CASSLGAAGAYNEQFF.

This chain links TRBV27 with TRBJ2-1, with 10 bases aligning to TRBD2. Germline-derived CDR1 and CDR2 are MNHEY and SMNVEV (reference sequence). The CDR3 runs to 14 residues. V trimming: 8 bases; J trimming: 10 bases; junction bases outside the gene matches: 11. CDR3 region: CASARASGSWEQFF. The DNA for the CDR3 is TGTGCCAGCGCTAGAGCTAGCGGGAGTTGGGAGCAGTTCTTC.

The chain joins TRBV27 to TRBJ1-3; TRBD1 aligns across 9 bases. CDR3 length: 16 amino acids. Unmatched junction bases numbered 5, after V lost 5 bases and J lost 0 bases. Germline V gene sequence: CDR1 MNHEY, CDR2 SMNVEV (reference sequence). The CDR3 here is CASSPRGQGSGNTIYF. The CDR3 bases are TGTGCCAGCAGTCCGAGGGGACAGGGCTCTGGAAACACCATATATTTT.

The chain carries TRBV7-9 and TRBJ2-7, with 8 bases lining up with TRBD1. Germline V gives CDR1 SEHNR, CDR2 FQNEAQ (reference sequence). The CDR3 totals 13 residues. Trimming cost V 5 bases and J 6 bases; bases outside gene matches: 6. The CDR3 here is CASSRGQGIEQYF. The CDR3 DNA reads TGTGCCAGCAGCCGCGGACAGGGCATCGAGCAGTACTTC.

The chain joins TRBV7-2 to TRBJ2-5; TRBD2 aligns across 10 bases. Trimming cost V 5 bases and J 5 bases; bases outside gene matches: 11. The CDR3 is 16 amino acids. Germline values: CDR1 SGHTA, CDR2 FQGNSA. CDR3 in amino acids: CASSTTGTSALETQYF. The CDR3 DNA reads TGTGCCAGCAGCACAACAGGGACTAGCGCCCTCGAGACCCAGTACTTC.

The chain couples TRBV19 to TRBJ1-6, with 7 bases matching TRBD1. Trimming removed 9 bases from V and 5 bases from J; junction bases left unmatched: 4. The CDR3 consists of 13 residues. Germline V lookup: CDR1 LNHDA, CDR2 SQIVND (reference sequence). The CDR3 DNA reads as TGTGCCAGCAGGGGGGTGGATAATTCACCCCTCCACTTT. Protein: CASRGVDNSPLHF.

V gene TRBV27 combines with J gene TRBJ1-2; D might be TRBD1 (6 bases). The V and J ends lost 4 bases and 2 bases respectively, with 11 bases between them. Looked up from germline, CDR1 is MNHEY and CDR2 is SMNVEV (reference sequence). This CDR3 is built from 14 residues. DNA of the CDR3: TGTGCCAGCAGTTGGGGGGGCACAAACTATGGCTACACCTTC. Translated, it gives CASSWGGTNYGYTF.

The rearrangement links TRBV28 to TRBJ2-7; TRBD1 matches 8 bases. The germline V gene has CDR1 MDHEN and CDR2 SYDVKM. This CDR3 has 16 amino acids. The ends lost 8 bases at V and 1 base at J; junction bases unmatched: 13. The chain's CDR3 is CASGSEGQANSYEQYF. DNA for the CDR3: TGTGCCAGCGGGTCGGAGGGACAGGCGAATTCCTACGAGCAGTACTTC. The variable domain in full, completed from reference TRBV28 and TRBJ2-7, reads DVKVTQSSRYLVKRTGEKVFLECVQDMDHENMFWYRQDPGLGLRLIYFSYDVKMKEKGDIPEGYSVSREKKERFSLILESASTNQTSMYLCASGSEGQANSYEQYFGPGTRLTVT.

The chain carries TRBV7-2 and TRBJ2-1; D tentatively fits TRBD1 or TRBD2 (5 bases each). Germline V lookup: CDR1 SGHTA, CDR2 FQGNSA. The CDR3 consists of 14 residues. V was pared by 3 bases and J by 10 bases, with 16 bases between. CDR3: CASSLIPGEGEQFF. The CDR3 DNA sequence: TGTGCCAGCAGCTTGATCCCGGGCGAGGGGGAGCAGTTCTTC.

This clone has a count of ten or more. This rearrangement joins TRBV5-1 to TRBJ2-7; possible D gene TRBD1, 6 bases. This CDR3 region has 12 residues. Germline V gene sequence: CDR1 SGHRS, CDR2 YFSETQ. The V end lost 5 bases, the J end lost 6 bases, and 12 bases lay between the germline ends. For the CDR3, the DNA is TGCGCCAGCAGAACAGACAGGACCGAGCAGTACTTC. As protein: CASRTDRTEQYF. The whole variable domain, remainder taken from reference TRBV5-1 and TRBJ2-7, is KAGVTQTPRYLIKTRGQQVTLSCSPISGHRSVSWYQQTPGQGLQFLFEYFSETQRNKGNFPGRFSGRQFSNSRSEMNVSTLELGDSALYLCASRTDRTEQYFGPGTRLTVT.

This clone was recorded only once. CDR3 in amino acids: CASSVFGLAGTSSYNEQFF. For the CDR3, the DNA is TGTGCCAGCAGTGTTTTCGGACTAGCGGGGACTAGCTCCTACAATGAGCAGTTCTTC. This chain joins TRBV2 and TRBJ2-1; 12 bases line up with TRBD2. CDR3 length: 19 amino acids. V lost 4 bases, J lost 0 bases, and 10 bases stayed unmatched. CDR1 and CDR2 (germline): SNHLY, FYNNEI.